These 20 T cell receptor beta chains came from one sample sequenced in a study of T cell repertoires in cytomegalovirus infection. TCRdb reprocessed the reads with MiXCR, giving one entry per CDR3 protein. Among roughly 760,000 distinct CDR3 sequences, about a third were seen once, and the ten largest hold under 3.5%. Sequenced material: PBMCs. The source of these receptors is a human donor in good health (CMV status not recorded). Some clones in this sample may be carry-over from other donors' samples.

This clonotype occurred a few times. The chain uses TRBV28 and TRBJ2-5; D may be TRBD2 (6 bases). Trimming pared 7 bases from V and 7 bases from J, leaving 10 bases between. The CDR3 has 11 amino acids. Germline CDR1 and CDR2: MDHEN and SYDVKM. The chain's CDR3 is CASTLGGTQYF. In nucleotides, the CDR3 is TGTGCCAGCACCCTCGGGGGGACCCAGTACTTC.

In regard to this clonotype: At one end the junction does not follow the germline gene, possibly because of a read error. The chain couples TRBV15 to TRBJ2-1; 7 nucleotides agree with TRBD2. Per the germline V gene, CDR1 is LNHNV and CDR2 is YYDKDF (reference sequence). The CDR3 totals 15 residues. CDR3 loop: CATIRVASGYNEQFF. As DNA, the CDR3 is TGTGCCACCATCAGAGTGGCTAGCGGCTACAATGAGCAGTTCTTC.

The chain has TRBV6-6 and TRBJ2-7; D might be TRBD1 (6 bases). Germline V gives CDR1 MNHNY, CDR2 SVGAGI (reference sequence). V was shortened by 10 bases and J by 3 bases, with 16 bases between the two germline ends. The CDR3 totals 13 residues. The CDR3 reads CAITSGRGYEQYF. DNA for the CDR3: TGTGCCATCACGTCAGGCAGGGGCTACGAGCAGTACTTC.

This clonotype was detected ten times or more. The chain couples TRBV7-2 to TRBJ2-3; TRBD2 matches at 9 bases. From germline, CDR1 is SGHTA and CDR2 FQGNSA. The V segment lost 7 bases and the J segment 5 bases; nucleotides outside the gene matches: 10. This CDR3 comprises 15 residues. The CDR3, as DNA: TGTGCCAGCACTCCCGGGACTAGCATAATAGATACGCAGTATTTT. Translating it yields CASTPGTSIIDTQYF.

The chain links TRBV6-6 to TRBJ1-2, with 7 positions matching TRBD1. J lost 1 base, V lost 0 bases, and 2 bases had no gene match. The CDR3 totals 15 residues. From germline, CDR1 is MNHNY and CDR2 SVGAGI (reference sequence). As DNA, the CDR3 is TGTGCCAGCAGTTACTCCGGGGACAGTAACTATGGCTACACCTTC. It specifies CASSYSGDSNYGYTF.

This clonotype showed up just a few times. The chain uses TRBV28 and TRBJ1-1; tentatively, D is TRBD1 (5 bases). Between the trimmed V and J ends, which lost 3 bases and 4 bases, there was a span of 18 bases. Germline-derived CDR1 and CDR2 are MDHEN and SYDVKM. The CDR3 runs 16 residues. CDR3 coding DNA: TGTGCCAGCAGTTTCGGGGCTAAGGGGCGGGGCACTGAAGCTTTCTTT. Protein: CASSFGAKGRGTEAFF.

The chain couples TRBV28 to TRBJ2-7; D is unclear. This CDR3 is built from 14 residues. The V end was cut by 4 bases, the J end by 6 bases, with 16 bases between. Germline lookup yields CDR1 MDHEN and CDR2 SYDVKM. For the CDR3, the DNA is TGTGCCAGCAGTTCCTCAGTCAACCGCCCCGAGCAGTACTTC. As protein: CASSSSVNRPEQYF.

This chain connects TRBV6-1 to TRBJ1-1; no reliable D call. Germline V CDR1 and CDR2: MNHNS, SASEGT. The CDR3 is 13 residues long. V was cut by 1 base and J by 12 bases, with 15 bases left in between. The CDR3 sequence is CASSEGVPTRPFF. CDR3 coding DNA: TGTGCCAGCAGTGAAGGGGTTCCCACCCGGCCTTTCTTT.

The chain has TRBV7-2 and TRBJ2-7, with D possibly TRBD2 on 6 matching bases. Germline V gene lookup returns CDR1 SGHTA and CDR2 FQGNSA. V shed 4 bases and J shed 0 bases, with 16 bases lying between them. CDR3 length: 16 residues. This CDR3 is CASSSDSTRGSYEQYF. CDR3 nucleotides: TGTGCCAGCAGCTCAGATAGTACGCGGGGCTCCTACGAGCAGTACTTC.

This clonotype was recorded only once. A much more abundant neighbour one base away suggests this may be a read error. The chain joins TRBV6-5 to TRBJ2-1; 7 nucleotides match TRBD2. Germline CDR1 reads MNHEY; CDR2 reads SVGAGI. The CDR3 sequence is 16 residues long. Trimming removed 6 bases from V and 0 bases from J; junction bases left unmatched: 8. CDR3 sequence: CASRTSRSISYNEQFF. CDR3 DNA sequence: TGTGCCAGCAGGACTAGCAGGAGTATCTCCTACAATGAGCAGTTCTTC.

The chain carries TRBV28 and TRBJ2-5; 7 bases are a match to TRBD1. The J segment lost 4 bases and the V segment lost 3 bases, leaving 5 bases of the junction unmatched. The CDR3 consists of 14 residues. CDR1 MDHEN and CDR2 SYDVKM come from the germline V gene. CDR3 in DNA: TGTGCCAGCAGTTTTTCAGGGGGTGTAGAGACCCAGTACTTC. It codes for CASSFSGGVETQYF.

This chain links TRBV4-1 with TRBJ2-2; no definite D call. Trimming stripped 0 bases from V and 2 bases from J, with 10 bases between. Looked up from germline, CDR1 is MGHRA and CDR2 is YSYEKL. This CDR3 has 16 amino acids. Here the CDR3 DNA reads TGCGCCAGCAGCCAAGATGCGAACAGCAACACCGGGGAGCTGTTTTTT. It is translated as CASSQDANSNTGELFF.

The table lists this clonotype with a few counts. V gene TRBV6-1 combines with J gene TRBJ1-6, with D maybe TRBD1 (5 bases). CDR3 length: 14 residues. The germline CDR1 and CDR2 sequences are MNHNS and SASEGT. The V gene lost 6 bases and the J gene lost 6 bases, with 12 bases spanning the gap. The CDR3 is CASSLTGPNSPLHF. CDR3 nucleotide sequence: TGTGCCAGCAGCCTCACGGGACCTAATTCACCCCTCCACTTT.

Here the CDR3 reads CASSSQGAWSNQPQHF. The CDR3 DNA is TGTGCCAGCAGCTCGCAGGGGGCTTGGAGCAATCAGCCCCAGCATTTT. The chain joins TRBV7-2 to TRBJ1-5, with 8 bases lining up with TRBD1. The junction had 6 bases not matched to a gene; V was cut back by 4 bases and J by 1 base. The CDR3 sequence is 16 residues long. CDR1 and CDR2 from the germline V gene are SGHTA and FQGNSA.

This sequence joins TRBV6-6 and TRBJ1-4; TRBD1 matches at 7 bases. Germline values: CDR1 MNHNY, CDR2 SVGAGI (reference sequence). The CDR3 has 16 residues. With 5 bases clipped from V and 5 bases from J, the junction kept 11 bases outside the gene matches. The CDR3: CASSAREGQRNEKLFF. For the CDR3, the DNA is TGTGCCAGCAGTGCCAGGGAGGGACAGAGAAATGAAAAACTGTTTTTT.

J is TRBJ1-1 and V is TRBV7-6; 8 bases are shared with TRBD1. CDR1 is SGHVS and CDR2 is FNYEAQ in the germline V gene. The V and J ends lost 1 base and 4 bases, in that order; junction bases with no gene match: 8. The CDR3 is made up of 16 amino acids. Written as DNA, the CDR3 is TGTGCCAGCAGCTTAGATTGGACAGGGATGGTCACTGAAGCTTTCTTT. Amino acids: CASSLDWTGMVTEAFF.

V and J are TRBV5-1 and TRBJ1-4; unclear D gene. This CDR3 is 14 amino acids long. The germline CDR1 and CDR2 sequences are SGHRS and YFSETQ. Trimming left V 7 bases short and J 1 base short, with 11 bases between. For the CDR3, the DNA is TGCGCCAGCTCCTGGGGTGGAACTAATGAAAAACTGTTTTTT. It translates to CASSWGGTNEKLFF. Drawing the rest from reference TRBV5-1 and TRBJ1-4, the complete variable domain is KAGVTQTPRYLIKTRGQQVTLSCSPISGHRSVSWYQQTPGQGLQFLFEYFSETQRNKGNFPGRFSGRQFSNSRSEMNVSTLELGDSALYLCASSWGGTNEKLFFGSGTQLSVL.

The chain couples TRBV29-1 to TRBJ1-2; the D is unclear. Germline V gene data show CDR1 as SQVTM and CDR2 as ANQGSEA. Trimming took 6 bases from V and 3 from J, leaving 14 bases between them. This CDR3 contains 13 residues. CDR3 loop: CSVRSDDYYGYTF. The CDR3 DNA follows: TGCAGCGTACGTTCTGACGACTACTATGGCTACACCTTC.

CDR3 bases: TGTGCCAGCAGTTCCGGGAGGTACCCCTCCTACAATGAGCAGTTCTTC. Translated, it gives CASSSGRYPSYNEQFF. The chain combines TRBV12-3 or TRBV12-4 with TRBJ2-1, with 7 bases fitting TRBD2. The CDR3 covers 16 residues. The V and J ends lost 4 bases and 0 bases, in that order; junction bases with no gene match: 6.

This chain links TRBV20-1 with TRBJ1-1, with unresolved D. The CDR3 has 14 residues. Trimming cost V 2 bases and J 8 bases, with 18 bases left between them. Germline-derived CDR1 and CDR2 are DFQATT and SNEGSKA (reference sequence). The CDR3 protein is CSARSNMPGSEAFF. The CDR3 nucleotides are TGCAGTGCTAGATCTAATATGCCCGGCAGCGAAGCTTTCTTT.